What follows describes a single T cell receptor beta chain. Its antigen has not been determined. No qualities accompany the bases; no much larger clone lies one base away. These data come from a study of vaccination and CD4 T cells after COVID-19 (dated 2022 in TCRdb). For the study in its entirety: Every convalescent patient had a positive nasal swab PCR test for SARS-CoV-2, with mild disease in about 9 patients and severe disease in one. The cultures were stimulated with overlapping spike peptide pools from SARS-CoV-2 and from the common cold coronaviruses HCoV-NL63, HCoV-OC43 and HCoV-229E. Participants received two doses of either the Pfizer-BioNTech BNT162b2 vaccine (n=8) or the Moderna mRNA-1273 vaccine (n=2). The time from the second vaccine dose to post-vaccine blood sampling had a median of around 72 days and ranged from 14 to 241 days. The convalescent cohort comprised six males and four females, including two Hispanic individuals, seven Caucasians, two Asians and one multiracial person. Post-COVID blood samples were collected from convalescent patients a median of approximately 93 days after diagnosis, with a range of roughly 30 to 161 days. In 10 COVID-19 convalescent patients and a handful of infection-naive healthy vaccine recipients, the spike-specific CD4+ TCR repertoire before mRNA vaccination was compared with the repertoire after mRNA vaccination. Control cultures used a CEFX viral epitope pool as positive control, an HIV-1 Nef peptide pool as negative control, or no peptide.

Library creation used PCR. DNA from cultured CD4+ T cells underwent TCR sequencing with the Oncomine TCR Beta short-read assay at the Johns Hopkins FTIC core. Genomic DNA was extracted from the cultured CD4+ T cells with the QIAamp micro DNA kit. Oncomine TCR Beta libraries made from cultured CD4+ T cells were pooled using unique dual indexes and sequenced on an Illumina iSeq 100. Per the source publication's procedure: Non-productive sequences were filtered out, and CDR3s that did not start with C, did not end with F or W, or were shorter than 7 amino acids were discarded. Antigen-specific clonotypes were identified using the MANAFEST web application through comparison of peptide-stimulated wells with reference and other culture wells. Positive clones required FDR below 0.05, an odds ratio above 5, and productive frequency above 0.1% in at least two of three replicate wells. Cross-reactive clonotypes were defined as significantly expanded in both SARS-CoV-2 spike wells and at least one common cold coronavirus spike condition. Levenshtein distances (stringdist) and unrooted phylogenetic trees (ape) in R version 3.6.1 were used to assess CDR3 homology. Using fastp trimming at Q25 and MiXCR clonotype assembly, TCRdb reanalyzed the public sequencing data and kept in-frame beta chains. Every CDR3 protein is listed once, alongside the most common genes and DNA of its rows. The V and J calls and clone size are TCRdb's, not the authors'. For this sample there are around 16,000 distinct CDR3 sequences; 40% to 55% appear just once. The leading ten clones occupy about an eighth of the sample.

The treatment or condition label on this specimen signifies: roughly ten-day PBMC culture with coronavirus spike peptide pools or control peptides (ViraFEST assay). The study used the ViraFEST assay, which expanded antigen-specific T cells with peptide pools and then identified expanded clonotypes by TCR sequencing. Positive SARS-CoV-2 PCR tests in the convalescent patients dated from March to December 2020, before Alpha, Beta and Delta variants emerged in the United States. PBMCs were cultured at roughly 2 million per well in IMDM supplemented with approximately 5.3% human AB serum and 10 IU/ml IL-2, with approximately 10 ug/ml peptide pools added. Half of the culture medium was replaced with fresh IL-2-containing medium on days 3 and 7. After around 10 days of culture, CD4+ T cells were isolated by negative selection using the EasySep CD4+ T cell isolation kit. Ficoll-Paque Plus gradient centrifugation was used to isolate PBMCs from whole blood, and the isolated PBMCs were then either used fresh or cryopreserved at -140C. Triplicate wells were generally used for each culture condition.

Here is what the overall study found, with its caveats: The median count of SARS-CoV-2-reactive clonotypes went up from 20 to 25 after infection to 38 after vaccination, although the change was not significant. Of the vaccine-specific clones in convalescent patients, 304 of 307, or nearly all, reacted only to SARS-CoV-2 spike and did not cross-react with common cold coronaviruses. The number of convalescent patients in the study was relatively small, and the study did not examine early timepoints following natural infection. Among convalescent patients, a median around 86% of the SARS-CoV-2-reactive clones seen after vaccination appeared only after vaccination, which suggests priming specific to the vaccine.

In the germline V gene (reference sequence), CDR1 corresponds to MNHEY and CDR2 to SMNVEV. Trimming at the junction amounts to 2 bases on V and 3 bases on J, and the germline ends lie 7 bases apart. Spanning cysteine to phenylalanine, the CDR3 consists of 13 amino acids. The DNA shown is the 39-base CDR3, in frame from base 1. The specimen was CD4+ T cells from blood, cultured in vitro. The receptor was isolated from a human donor who had recovered from COVID-19. The chain is encoded by TRBV27 joined to TRBJ1-2, with the identity of the D gene unclear. For the CDR3, the sequence is CASSLNGYYGYTF. The DNA reads TGTGCCAGCAGTTTAAACGGCTACTATGGCTACACCTTC.